The 27 T cell receptor beta chains below were found in one sample sequenced in a study of identical twins. TCRdb recomputed calls from the 5' RACE reads with MiXCR, one row per CDR3 protein. Among approximately 1.8 million distinct CDR3 sequences listed, 25% to 35% were seen once. Sequenced material: cord blood. These receptors were collected from a newborn girl in good health.

Concerning this clonotype itself: At one end, the junction sequence differs from germline, possibly due to a read error. The chain carries TRBV5-1 and TRBJ2-1; weak D call: TRBD2 (6 bases). Germline V lookup: CDR1 SGHRS, CDR2 YFSETQ. The CDR3 runs to 16 residues. CDR3 residues: CASSFNSRGSYNERYF. CDR3 DNA: TGCGCCAGCAGCTTTAATTCGCGGGGCTCCTACAATGAGCGGTACTTC. Full variable domain (outside the CDR3, taken from reference TRBV5-1 and TRBJ2-1): KAGVTQTPRYLIKTRGQQVTLSCSPISGHRSVSWYQQTPGQGLQFLFEYFSETQRNKGNFPGRFSGRQFSNSRSEMNVSTLELGDSALYLCASSFNSRGSYNERYFGPGTRLTVL.

The chain joins TRBV4-1 to TRBJ2-2; 13 nucleotides line up with TRBD2. V trimming: 4 bases; J trimming: 0 bases; junction bases outside the gene matches: 8. Germline lookup yields CDR1 MGHRA and CDR2 YSYEKL. This CDR3 contains 19 residues. In nucleotides, the CDR3 is TGCGCCAGCAGCCTTGGGACTAGCGGGAAGTGGGCGAACACCGGGGAGCTGTTTTTT. It yields the protein CASSLGTSGKWANTGELFF.

The table lists this clonotype with a few counts. V usage is TRBV3-1 and J usage is TRBJ1-1; 7 nucleotides line up with TRBD1. This CDR3 has 13 residues. The V and J ends lost 3 bases and 3 bases, in that order; junction bases with no gene match: 1. Germline CDR1 is LGHDT and CDR2 is YNNKEL (reference sequence). DNA of the CDR3: TGTGCCAGCAGCCACAGGGGGGACACTGAAGCTTTCTTT. This sequence encodes CASSHRGDTEAFF.

The chain's CDR3 is CASSYGLAGENIQYF. CDR3 coding DNA: TGTGCCAGCAGTTACGGACTAGCGGGAGAAAACATTCAGTACTTC. This chain uses TRBV6-6 with TRBJ2-4; 13 bases fit TRBD2. There are 15 residues in the CDR3. The trim removed 2 bases at V and 5 bases at J, leaving 0 bases unmatched. Germline CDR1 is MNHNY and CDR2 is SVGAGI (reference sequence).

The chain uses TRBV20-1 and TRBJ2-4, with 10 positions matching TRBD2. Germline V gene sequence: CDR1 DFQATT, CDR2 SNEGSKA (reference sequence). V gave up 8 bases and J gave up 2 bases; unmatched junction bases: 6. This CDR3 comprises 14 residues. The CDR3 reads CSPVAGGPKNIQYF. The CDR3 DNA follows: TGCAGTCCCGTAGCGGGGGGACCCAAAAACATTCAGTACTTC.

This clonotype was seen a handful of times. The chain recombines TRBV4-2 with TRBJ2-1; 9 positions agree with TRBD2. Germline assignment: CDR1 LGHNA and CDR2 YNFKEQ. The CDR3 consists of 17 residues. The V gene end was trimmed by 1 base and the J gene end by 7 bases; junction bases not matched to a gene: 11. CDR3 residues: CASSQGLGAGGKNEQFF. The CDR3 DNA reads as TGTGCCAGCAGCCAAGGGTTGGGAGCGGGGGGTAAGAATGAGCAGTTCTTC.

The V and J genes are TRBV30 and TRBJ1-2, with D possibly being TRBD1 (5 bases). The CDR3 runs 11 residues. V lost 8 bases to trimming and J lost 8 bases, with 15 bases between them. The germline V gene has CDR1 GTSNPN and CDR2 SVGIG (reference sequence). The CDR3 here is CARGIGYGYTF. The CDR3 DNA reads TGTGCCCGGGGCATAGGCTACGGCTACACCTTC.

This clonotype was seen only a few times. A much larger clone sits a single nucleotide away, making a read error possible. The chain couples TRBV5-6 to TRBJ2-3; no reliable D call. The ends were cut back, 6 bases at V and 2 bases at J, with 4 bases in the middle. CDR3 length: 11 amino acids. In germline, CDR1 is SGHDT, CDR2 YYEEEE. CDR3 nucleotide sequence: TGTGCCAGCACCCCCACAGATACGCAGTATTTT. Translated, it gives CASTPTDTQYF. The full variable domain, completed using reference TRBV5-6 and TRBJ2-3, is DAGVTQSPTHLIKTRGQQVTLRCSPKSGHDTVSWYQQALGQGPQFIFQYYEEEERQRGNFPDRFSGHQFPNYSSELNVNALLLGDSALYLCASTPTDTQYFGPGTRLTVL.

This clonotype showed up just a few times. The rearrangement links TRBV11-2 to TRBJ2-7, with 15 bases that match TRBD2. CDR3 length: 18 amino acids. Germline loops: CDR1 SGHAT, CDR2 FQNNGV. Trimming removed 3 bases from V and 1 base from J; junction bases left unmatched: 7. Here the CDR3 DNA reads TGTGCCAGCAGCTTCCCTCGGACTAGCGGGGGGGCATCCTACGAGCAGTACTTC. This gives the protein CASSFPRTSGGASYEQYF.

The chain couples TRBV20-1 to TRBJ1-6, with D unclear. This CDR3 spans 13 amino acids. The V end lost 6 bases, the J end lost 7 bases, and 13 bases lay between the germline ends. Per germline, CDR1 DFQATT and CDR2 SNEGSKA (reference sequence). This CDR3 reads CSAPDVLNSPLHF. The CDR3 DNA reads TGCAGTGCCCCCGACGTACTAAATTCACCCCTCCACTTT.

V gene TRBV28 combines with J gene TRBJ2-2; 10 nucleotides agree with TRBD1. V lost 3 bases to trimming and J lost 6 bases; unmatched junction nucleotides: 4. Germline CDR1 and CDR2: MDHEN and SYDVKM. The CDR3 has 15 residues. CDR3 sequence (DNA): TGTGCCAGCAGTTTTCGGACAGGGGGGTCCGGGGAGCTGTTTTTT. Its protein product is CASSFRTGGSGELFF.

The chain couples TRBV12-3 or TRBV12-4 to TRBJ1-2; D is undetermined. V lost 3 bases to trimming and J lost 0 bases, with 17 bases between them. The CDR3 totals 17 residues. Here the CDR3 DNA reads TGTGCCAGCAGTTTCGCGTTGGGCCCCAGGACTAACTATGGCTACACCTTC. Its protein is CASSFALGPRTNYGYTF.

This rearrangement joins TRBV10-3 to TRBJ2-3, with D possibly TRBD1 on 5 matching bases. Germline V gives CDR1 ENHRY, CDR2 SYGVKD. Deletions cut 2 bases from V and 2 bases from J, with 8 bases between. The CDR3 has 14 amino acids. The CDR3 is CAISEDSLTDTQYF. CDR3 nucleotide sequence: TGTGCCATCAGTGAGGACAGCCTCACAGATACGCAGTATTTT.

The chain joins TRBV20-1 to TRBJ1-4; D is possibly TRBD1 (5 bases). This CDR3 contains 18 residues. Germline-derived CDR1 and CDR2 are DFQATT and SNEGSKA (reference sequence). V was shortened by 1 base and J by 0 bases, with 18 bases between the two germline ends. CDR3 coding DNA: TGCAGTGCTAGAGGACCCTTCAGGGAGTCTTCAACTAATGAAAAACTGTTTTTT. It translates to CSARGPFRESSTNEKLFF.

The genes are TRBV12-3 or TRBV12-4 and TRBJ2-1; D possibly corresponds to TRBD2 (6 bases). The CDR3 spans 17 residues. The V gene lost 5 bases and the J gene lost 0 bases, with 17 bases spanning the gap. CDR3 nucleotides: TGTGCCAGCAGTCCCCATCACGGGGGTCCCTCCTACAATGAGCAGTTCTTC. Amino acids: CASSPHHGGPSYNEQFF.

This clonotype was seen only a few times. The CDR3 here is CASSQRRMDSYNEQFF. CDR3 DNA: TGTGCCAGCAGCCAAAGACGGATGGACTCCTACAATGAGCAGTTCTTC. The chain employs TRBV4-2 and TRBJ2-1, with unresolved D. The V end was cut by 2 bases, the J end by 0 bases, with 11 bases between. CDR1 and CDR2 from the germline V gene are LGHNA and YNFKEQ. The CDR3 contains 16 residues.

The V call is TRBV6-6, the J call TRBJ2-5; 9 bases match TRBD1. With V trimmed by 5 bases and J by 1 base, 8 bases remained unmatched. Germline V gives CDR1 MNHNY, CDR2 SVGAGI (reference sequence). The CDR3 loop spans 16 amino acids. The CDR3 bases are TGTGCCAGCAGTAAAAGGACAGGGGCCTTCCAAGAGACCCAGTACTTC. Protein sequence: CASSKRTGAFQETQYF.

There are a few counts of this clonotype. This rearrangement joins TRBV27 to TRBJ2-6; D unclear. Germline V gene lookup returns CDR1 MNHEY and CDR2 SMNVEV (reference sequence). The CDR3 spans 15 residues. V lost 5 bases to trimming and J lost 2 bases, with 10 bases between them. CDR3 sequence (DNA): TGTGCCAGCAGTCCCCATCTAGCTGGGGCCAACGTCCTGACTTTC. Amino acids: CASSPHLAGANVLTF.

This clonotype has only a few counts. The chain is built from TRBV7-2 and TRBJ2-7; 15 positions agree with TRBD2. Per germline, CDR1 SGHTA and CDR2 FQGNSA. The J segment lost 1 base and the V segment lost 5 bases, leaving 9 bases of the junction unmatched. This CDR3 is built from 18 residues. The CDR3 DNA reads TGTGCCAGCAGCCCTGGACTAGCGGGAGGGCCGAAATCCTACGAGCAGTACTTC. This codes for CASSPGLAGGPKSYEQYF.

This clonotype has only a few counts. The chain carries TRBV4-1 and TRBJ2-5, with a possible D match to TRBD2 (6 bases). The length of the CDR3 is 16 residues. The germline gives CDR1 MGHRA, CDR2 YSYEKL. V lost 1 base, J lost 0 bases, and 12 bases lay in between. In DNA form, the CDR3 reads TGCGCCAGCAGCCAAGGCCGGGGGTCGTACCAAGAGACCCAGTACTTC. Amino acids: CASSQGRGSYQETQYF.

This chain connects TRBV7-9 to TRBJ1-4; no clear D gene. Trimming removed 0 bases at V and 7 bases at J, with 9 bases between. Looked up from germline, CDR1 is SEHNR and CDR2 is FQNEAQ (reference sequence). The length of the CDR3 is 14 residues. The CDR3, as DNA: TGTGCCAGCAGCTTAGCCACAGCAAGTGAAAAACTGTTTTTT. Residues: CASSLATASEKLFF.

The sample holds many counts of this clonotype. The chain uses TRBV6-2 or TRBV6-3 and TRBJ1-1; D unclear. Germline V gene sequence: CDR1 MNHEY, CDR2 SVGEGT. V dropped 3 bases and J dropped 0 bases, with 8 bases sitting between them. The CDR3 spans 14 residues. CDR3 region: CASSYGRLNTEAFF. The CDR3 bases are TGTGCCAGCAGTTATGGACGGTTGAACACTGAAGCTTTCTTT.

This clonotype was seen a few times. The rearrangement links TRBV3-1 to TRBJ2-7, with D possibly TRBD2 on 5 matching bases. The CDR3 contains 14 residues. Germline lookup yields CDR1 LGHDT and CDR2 YNNKEL (reference sequence). The V end lost 3 bases, the J end lost 3 bases, and 12 bases lay between the germline ends. The CDR3 reads CASSHFAGRYEQYF. CDR3 coding DNA: TGTGCCAGCAGCCATTTCGCGGGTCGCTACGAGCAGTACTTC.

The V gene is TRBV11-2, the J gene TRBJ2-3, with D tentatively TRBD2 (6 bases). The CDR3 has 15 amino acids. V lost 5 bases and J 4 bases, leaving 16 bases between the germline ends. The germline V gene has CDR1 SGHAT and CDR2 FQNNGV. CDR3 DNA: TGTGCCAGCAGCCTAGGTGGTAGCGGCCCAGATACGCAGTATTTT. It translates to CASSLGGSGPDTQYF.

The rearrangement uses TRBV24-1 and TRBJ1-2, with 9 bases matching TRBD1. The CDR3 spans 15 residues. The trim removed 3 bases at V and 5 bases at J, leaving 6 bases unmatched. Germline V gene sequence: CDR1 KGHDR, CDR2 SFDVKD. CDR3 loop: CATSDGGQGRYGYTF. CDR3 coding DNA: TGTGCCACCAGTGATGGGGGACAGGGAAGATATGGCTACACCTTC.

This clonotype was observed a few times. This chain joins TRBV6-5 and TRBJ2-1; 9 bases line up with TRBD2. This CDR3 is built from 15 residues. V trimming: 6 bases; J trimming: 3 bases; junction bases outside the gene matches: 6. Germline V gene sequence: CDR1 MNHEY, CDR2 SVGAGI. CDR3 loop: CASSLLAGHYNEQFF. The CDR3 nucleotides read TGTGCCAGCAGCTTACTAGCGGGCCACTACAATGAGCAGTTCTTC.

This clonotype came up a few times. The genes are TRBV2 and TRBJ2-1; D ambiguous. V dropped 0 bases and J dropped 13 bases, with 4 bases sitting between them. CDR3 length equals 10 residues. Germline values: CDR1 SNHLY, CDR2 FYNNEI. The CDR3 nucleotides are TGTGCCAGCAGTGAAGCGGTCCAGTTCTTC. Protein: CASSEAVQFF.